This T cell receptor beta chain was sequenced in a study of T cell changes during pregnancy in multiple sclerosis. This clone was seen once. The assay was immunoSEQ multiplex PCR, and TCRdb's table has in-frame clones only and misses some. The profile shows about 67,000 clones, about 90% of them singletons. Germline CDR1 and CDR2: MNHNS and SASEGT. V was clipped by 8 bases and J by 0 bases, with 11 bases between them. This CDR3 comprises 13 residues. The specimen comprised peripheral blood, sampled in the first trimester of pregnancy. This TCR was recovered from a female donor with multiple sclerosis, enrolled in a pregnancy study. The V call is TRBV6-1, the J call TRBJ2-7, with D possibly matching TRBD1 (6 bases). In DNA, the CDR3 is TGTGCCAGCTATGGGACACCCTCCTACGAGCAGTACTTC. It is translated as CASYGTPSYEQYF.